These 26 T cell receptor beta chains were all obtained from the same sample, sequenced in a study of shared clonotypes between healthy human individuals. Naive-designated CD8 cells lacked CD45RO, were positively enriched for CCR7, and omitted terminally differentiated effector memory CD45RA+ cells. Sequencing used immunoSEQ multiplex PCR; TCRdb keeps in-frame clones, though not all of them. Of about 2.1 million clones in the sample, just under 95% are singletons; the top ten hold approximately 1.6%. The sample comprised naive CD8+ T cells from PBMCs. These receptors all stem from a young man in good health. Some clones in this sample may be carry-over from other donors' samples.

As regards this clone: This specimen includes other DNA sequences encoding the same CDR3. The chain recombines TRBV27 with TRBJ2-5; the D call may be TRBD1 or TRBD2 (6 bases each). Germline V gene lookup returns CDR1 MNHEY and CDR2 SMNVEV (reference sequence). There are 14 residues in the CDR3. Between the trimmed V and J ends, which lost 3 bases and 3 bases, there was a span of 11 bases. The CDR3 region has the DNA TGTGCCAGCAGTTTCTTGGGGGGCGAAGAGACCCAGTACTTC. It is translated as CASSFLGGEETQYF.

In the case of this clone: The same CDR3 can be traced to other DNA sequences in this sample. This chain uses TRBV6-5 with TRBJ2-7; weak D call: TRBD1 (6 bases). CDR1 and CDR2 (germline): MNHEY, SVGAGI. V dropped 0 bases and J dropped 6 bases, with 9 bases sitting between them. The CDR3 covers 13 residues. CDR3 residues: CASSYSQGREQYF. CDR3 sequence (DNA): TGTGCCAGCAGTTACTCTCAGGGGCGCGAGCAGTACTTC.

This chain uses TRBV28 with TRBJ2-1; TRBD1 matches at 7 bases. J was trimmed by 7 bases and V by 2 bases; bases with no gene match: 8. CDR1 is MDHEN and CDR2 is SYDVKM in the germline V gene. The CDR3 totals 15 residues. The CDR3 region is CASSLPDRRPNEQFF. The CDR3 nucleotides read TGTGCCAGCAGTTTACCGGACAGGAGGCCAAATGAGCAGTTCTTC.

Remarks on this clone: At the DNA level, this CDR3 is encoded by other sequences in the same sample as well. The chain combines TRBV9 with TRBJ2-5; D might be TRBD2 (5 bases). Germline assignment: CDR1 SGDLS and CDR2 YYNGEE. V was clipped by 4 bases and J by 2 bases, with 12 bases between them. The CDR3 covers 14 residues. In nucleotides, the CDR3 is TGTGCCAGCAGCCCCCGCGAGCGGCAAGAGACCCAGTACTTC. This sequence encodes CASSPRERQETQYF.

In DNA, the CDR3 is TGTGCCAGCAGGCCAGGACAGTTGCTACGGGAGCCCCAGCATTTT. Translating gives CASRPGQLLREPQHF. The rearrangement uses TRBV27 and TRBJ1-5; D perhaps matches TRBD1 (6 bases). V lost 6 bases to trimming and J lost 8 bases, with 20 bases between them. CDR1 and CDR2 (germline): MNHEY, SMNVEV (reference sequence). There are 15 residues in the CDR3.

This clone was recorded once. The rearrangement joins TRBV5-1 to TRBJ1-3; D not resolved. The V and J ends lost 7 bases and 4 bases respectively, with 6 bases between them. The CDR3 totals 11 residues. Germline V gene sequence: CDR1 SGHRS, CDR2 YFSETQ. The CDR3 reads CASSGGNTIYF. The CDR3 DNA reads as TGCGCCAGCTCCGGAGGAAACACCATATATTTT. Full variable domain (remainder filled in from reference TRBV5-1 and TRBJ1-3): KAGVTQTPRYLIKTRGQQVTLSCSPISGHRSVSWYQQTPGQGLQFLFEYFSETQRNKGNFPGRFSGRQFSNSRSEMNVSTLELGDSALYLCASSGGNTIYFGEGSWLTVV.

The chain has TRBV7-6 and TRBJ2-1, with 9 nucleotides matching TRBD2. The CDR3 is 16 residues long. V shed 5 bases and J 0 bases; nucleotides not matched to a gene: 5. The germline gives CDR1 SGHVS, CDR2 FNYEAQ. The CDR3 nucleotides are TGTGCCAGCAGCAGTCTAGCGGGACCCTCCTACAATGAGCAGTTCTTC. Protein: CASSSLAGPSYNEQFF. The full variable domain, its missing parts supplied by reference TRBV7-6 and TRBJ2-1, is GAGVSQSPRYKVTKRGQDVALRCDPISGHVSLYWYRQALGQGPEFLTYFNYEAQQDKSGLPNDRFSAERPEGSISTLTIQRTEQRDSAMYRCASSSLAGPSYNEQFFGPGTRLTVL.

J is TRBJ1-4 and V is TRBV7-2, with TRBD1 as a possible D gene (5 bases). V lost 1 base and J lost 6, with 12 bases in between. Germline V lookup: CDR1 SGHTA, CDR2 FQGNSA. The CDR3 runs to 15 residues. The CDR3 here is CASSLVGALDEKLFF. The CDR3 DNA sequence: TGTGCCAGCAGCTTAGTTGGGGCCTTGGATGAAAAACTGTTTTTT.

The chain uses TRBV5-1 and TRBJ2-7, with TRBD1 matching 8 bases. The CDR3 loop spans 14 amino acids. The junction had 5 bases not matched to a gene; V was cut back by 3 bases and J by 3 bases. Looked up from germline, CDR1 is SGHRS and CDR2 is YFSETQ. The DNA of the CDR3 is TGCGCCAGCAGCTCGACAGGGGTAGTCTACGAGCAGTACTTC. This translates into CASSSTGVVYEQYF.

The chain has TRBV9 and TRBJ2-1; 7 nucleotides align to TRBD2. The CDR3 consists of 14 residues. After removal of 6 bases from V and 4 bases from J, the junction contained 7 bases not matched to a gene. Germline V gene sequence: CDR1 SGDLS, CDR2 YYNGEE. CDR3 amino acids: CASTRGGRYNEQFF. The CDR3 DNA reads TGTGCCAGCACCCGAGGCGGGAGATACAATGAGCAGTTCTTC.

This rearrangement joins TRBV4-3 to TRBJ2-1; 7 positions match TRBD1. The germline V gene encodes CDR1 LGHNA and CDR2 YSLEER. The CDR3 loop spans 16 amino acids. J lost 4 bases, V lost 3 bases, and 9 bases had no gene match. The CDR3 DNA reads TGCGCCAGCAGCCATGAATCGGGACAGATATACAATGAGCAGTTCTTC. Its protein product is CASSHESGQIYNEQFF.

Written as DNA, the CDR3 is TGTGCCAGCAGTGAAGCACACCCCGGACTAGCGTTAATCGAGGGGGATACGCAGTATTTT. As protein: CASSEAHPGLALIEGDTQYF. The chain carries TRBV6-1 and TRBJ2-3; 9 bases are a match to TRBD2. The V segment lost 0 bases and the J segment 6 bases; nucleotides outside the gene matches: 19. Germline CDR1 MNHNS, CDR2 SASEGT. The CDR3 totals 20 residues.

As concerns this clone: The sample has other DNA sequences that encode this CDR3 too. The V gene is TRBV27, the J gene TRBJ2-1; D is possibly TRBD1 (5 bases). This CDR3 spans 12 amino acids. In germline, CDR1 is MNHEY, CDR2 SMNVEV (reference sequence). V lost 6 bases and J 7 bases, leaving 10 bases between the germline ends. The chain's CDR3 is CASSPPGNEQFF. The CDR3 DNA sequence: TGTGCCAGCAGCCCCCCAGGGAATGAGCAGTTCTTC.

With respect to this clone: Distinct nucleotide sequences in the sample also encode this CDR3. The V call is TRBV27, the J call TRBJ2-7; D gene uncertain. Germline CDR1 is MNHEY and CDR2 is SMNVEV (reference sequence). The V gene lost 0 bases and the J gene lost 2 bases, with 5 bases spanning the gap. The CDR3 runs to 13 residues. CDR3 coding DNA: TGTGCCAGCAGTTTATCTCGAACCTACGAGCAGTACTTC. Its translation: CASSLSRTYEQYF.

The rearrangement joins TRBV27 to TRBJ2-7; D may be TRBD1 or TRBD2 (5 bases each). The CDR3 covers 16 residues. V shed 2 bases and J shed 2 bases, with 16 bases lying between them. Germline CDR1 and CDR2: MNHEY and SMNVEV (reference sequence). This chain's CDR3 is CASSLLLAGLPYEQYF. The CDR3 DNA reads TGTGCCAGCAGTTTACTGCTAGCAGGGCTGCCCTACGAGCAGTACTTC.

The J gene is TRBJ1-2, the V gene TRBV5-4; possibly TRBD1 for D (6 bases). Trimming took 4 bases from V and 0 from J, leaving 13 bases between them. Germline CDR1 is SGHNT and CDR2 is YYREEE (reference sequence). The CDR3 sequence is 15 residues long. This CDR3 is CASSPGQLTNYGYTF. In DNA form, the CDR3 reads TGTGCCAGCAGCCCAGGACAGCTTACTAACTATGGCTACACCTTC.

The chain links TRBV12-5 to TRBJ2-7; 9 bases are a match to TRBD1. CDR1 and CDR2 from the germline V gene are LGHNT and FRNRAP. The CDR3 length is 15 residues. V lost 0 bases to trimming and J lost 4 bases; unmatched junction nucleotides: 4. CDR3 sequence (DNA): TGTGCTAGTGGTTTGGTAACAGACAGGGGGTACGAGCAGTACTTC. Its protein is CASGLVTDRGYEQYF.

This clone is a singleton in its sample. This chain uses TRBV7-9 with TRBJ2-3, with D perhaps given as TRBD1 or TRBD2 (5 bases each). Germline V CDR1 and CDR2: SEHNR, FQNEAQ (reference sequence). Trimming pared 5 bases from V and 3 bases from J, leaving 9 bases between. This CDR3 is built from 13 residues. As DNA, the CDR3 is TGTGCCAGCAGCATGGGGGAGACAGATACGCAGTATTTT. Its translation: CASSMGETDTQYF.

This rearrangement joins TRBV20-1 to TRBJ2-7; maybe TRBD1 (5 bases). Trimming stripped 5 bases from V and 7 bases from J, with 12 bases between. This CDR3 spans 11 amino acids. The germline V gene has CDR1 DFQATT and CDR2 SNEGSKA (reference sequence). The CDR3 DNA sequence: TGCAGTGCTCGAGGACACCCGGAGCAGTACTTC. Translation: CSARGHPEQYF.

V is TRBV19 and J is TRBJ2-5; D is ambiguous. The V end lost 3 bases, the J end lost 2 bases, and 10 bases lay between the germline ends. CDR1 is LNHDA, CDR2 SQIVND, per germline (reference sequence). This CDR3 region has 14 residues. The CDR3 reads CASSIGVNQETQYF. In DNA form, the CDR3 reads TGTGCCAGTAGTATTGGGGTAAATCAAGAGACCCAGTACTTC.

This clone was recorded a few times. V is TRBV29-1 and J is TRBJ1-5; no firm D call. Trimming removed 7 bases from V and 1 base from J, with 11 bases in between. Germline V gene sequence: CDR1 SQVTM, CDR2 ANQGSEA. The CDR3 totals 13 residues. The CDR3: CSGKGWSNQPQHF. CDR3 DNA sequence: TGCAGCGGTAAGGGCTGGAGCAATCAGCCCCAGCATTTT.

This chain links TRBV28 with TRBJ1-1; D not resolved. CDR3 size: 14 residues. In germline, CDR1 is MDHEN, CDR2 SYDVKM. Trimming removed 3 bases at V and 1 base at J, with 9 bases between. CDR3 sequence: CASSFRVPNTEAFF. The CDR3 DNA reads as TGTGCCAGCAGTTTCCGAGTACCGAACACTGAAGCTTTCTTT.

This clone was observed a single time. V and J are TRBV19 and TRBJ2-7, with 8 bases lining up with TRBD1. This CDR3 is 15 amino acids long. V lost 3 bases and J lost 1; bases outside the gene matches: 5. Germline values: CDR1 LNHDA, CDR2 SQIVND (reference sequence). CDR3 sequence reads: CASSIEQGGSYEQYF. For the CDR3, the DNA is TGTGCCAGTAGTATTGAACAGGGGGGATCCTACGAGCAGTACTTC.

The J gene is TRBJ1-5, the V gene TRBV28, with 11 bases identical to TRBD1. The CDR3 covers 16 residues. Germline V gene sequence: CDR1 MDHEN, CDR2 SYDVKM. V shed 3 bases, J shed 2 bases, and the junction held 3 bases outside the gene matches. CDR3 residues: CASSLLGQGGNQPQHF. The CDR3 region has the DNA TGTGCCAGCAGTTTGTTGGGACAGGGGGGCAATCAGCCCCAGCATTTT.

The chain is built from TRBV7-6 and TRBJ2-2, with 7 bases fitting TRBD1. The germline V gene has CDR1 SGHVS and CDR2 FNYEAQ. The length of the CDR3 is 14 residues. Trimming cost V 3 bases and J 5 bases; bases outside gene matches: 3. Written as DNA, the CDR3 is TGTGCCAGCAGCTTGACAGGGAATACCGGGGAGCTGTTTTTT. Amino acid sequence: CASSLTGNTGELFF.

The V call is TRBV10-2, the J call TRBJ2-1; 8 bases are shared with TRBD2. The length of the CDR3 is 15 residues. Per germline, CDR1 WSHSY and CDR2 SAAADI. Trimming took 6 bases from V and 4 from J; bases not matched to a gene: 8. The CDR3 spells CASRIPGLGYNEQFF. In nucleotides, the CDR3 is TGCGCCAGCAGGATCCCGGGACTAGGATACAATGAGCAGTTCTTC.